The rows below give T cell receptor beta chains drawn from one sample of a study of neurological immune-mediated disorders. TCRdb recomputed calls from the 5' RACE reads with MiXCR, one row per CDR3 protein. Here the sample spans tens of thousands of distinct CDR3 sequences, about 14% being singletons. The sequenced sample consisted of PBMCs. Source of these receptors: a man between 25 and 39 years old in good health. Both conserved end residues are part of each CDR3. The D gene is left open where the match is weak. Clone size appears in some rows only: once, few, many, or a class for an expanded clone.

TRBV15	TRBJ2-3	-	many	CATKNTQYF	TGTGCCACTAAAAATACGCAGTATTTT
TRBV5-1	TRBJ2-1	-	many	CASSLERNEQFF	TGCGCCAGCAGCTTGGAAAGGAATGAGCAGTTCTTC
TRBV7-6	TRBJ2-3	-	few	CASSLAGGEPDTQYF	TGTGCCAGCAGCTTAGCGGGAGGTGAGCCAGATACGCAGTATTTT
TRBV5-1	TRBJ2-6	-	once	CASSGGTYGAGANVLTF	TGCGCCAGCAGCGGGGGGACCTATGGAGCCGGGGCCAACGTCCTGACTTTC
TRBV7-6	TRBJ2-7	-	many	CASSPPGQLGYEQYF	TGTGCCAGCAGCCCCCCGGGTCAGTTGGGGTACGAGCAGTACTTC
TRBV7-6	TRBJ2-3	TRBD2	-	CARSLDLAGGPGDTQYF	TGTGCAAGAAGCTTAGATCTAGCGGGAGGGCCTGGAGATACGCAGTATTTT
TRBV15	TRBJ2-7	TRBD1	many	CATSRGRQGGHEQYF	TGTGCCACCAGCAGAGGTCGACAGGGCGGACACGAGCAGTACTTC
TRBV21-1	TRBJ2-3	-	-	CARKRRTDTQYF	TGTGCCAGGAAGCGGCGCACAGATACGCAGTATTTT
TRBV5-1	TRBJ2-3	-	once	CASSPVGRGADMKYF	-
TRBV5-1	TRBJ2-7	TRBD2	many	CASSLGEGYEQYF	TGCGCCAGCAGCTTGGGGGAGGGATACGAGCAGTACTTC
TRBV5-1	TRBJ2-1	TRBD1	many	CASSSSGTVNEQFF	TGCGCCAGCAGCTCATCCGGGACAGTCAATGAGCAGTTCTTC
TRBV20-1	TRBJ2-1	TRBD1	many	CSARLPRRGFDNEQFF	TGCAGTGCTAGACTCCCTCGCAGGGGGTTCGACAATGAGCAGTTCTTC
TRBV5-1	TRBJ2-7	-	many	CASSPTWGSYEQYF	TGCGCCAGCAGCCCCACGTGGGGCTCCTACGAGCAGTACTTC
TRBV29-1	TRBJ2-3	TRBD1	few	CSVPGQGRTDTQYF	TGCAGCGTCCCCGGACAGGGTCGCACAGATACGCAGTATTTT
TRBV12-3/TRBV12-4	TRBJ2-1	-	many	CAINRGVYNEQFF	TGTGCCATCAATAGAGGGGTATACAATGAGCAGTTCTTC
TRBV10-1	TRBJ2-5	-	many	CASSESPTGSEYF	TGCGCCAGCAGTGAATCCCCGACAGGATCCGAGTACTTC
TRBV9	TRBJ2-5	TRBD2	many	CASSLGDGRSQETQYF	TGTGCCAGCAGCCTGGGAGACGGGAGGTCGCAAGAGACCCAGTACTTC
TRBV20-1	TRBJ2-1	TRBD1	many	CSARQGQGTGEQFF	TGCAGTGCTAGGCAAGGACAGGGAACGGGTGAGCAGTTCTTC
TRBV5-1	TRBJ2-1	-	many	CASSPGSINEQFF	TGCGCCAGCAGCCCCGGCAGCATCAATGAGCAGTTCTTC
TRBV10-3	TRBJ2-7	-	-	CAISEGTRGGEQYF	TGTGCCATCAGTGAAGGGACCAGGGGTGGCGAGCAGTACTTC
TRBV29-1	TRBJ1-5	-	many	CSVGESFSNQPQHF	TGCAGCGTGGGAGAGAGCTTTAGCAATCAGCCCCAGCATTTT
TRBV7-6	TRBJ2-5	-	many	CASSLGGSGTQYF	TGTGCCAGCAGCTTAGGAGGAAGCGGGACCCAGTACTTC
TRBV11-2	TRBJ2-7	TRBD1	many	CASSPINRQGTKSYEQYF	TGTGCCAGCAGCCCGATAAACCGACAGGGCACCAAATCCTACGAGCAGTACTTC
TRBV24-1	TRBJ2-5	-	many	CATSALAEGQETQYF	TGTGCCACCAGTGCCCTGGCTGAGGGCCAAGAGACCCAGTACTTC
TRBV5-1	TRBJ1-1	-	many	CASSFSGDTYTEAFF	TGCGCCAGCAGCTTTTCCGGGGACACATACACTGAAGCTTTCTTT
TRBV5-1	TRBJ2-3	-	many	CASSFSSSWGDTQYF	TGCGCCAGCAGCTTCAGCTCTAGTTGGGGAGATACGCAGTATTTT
TRBV5-1	TRBJ1-2	-	many	CASSLGSALGGYTF	TGCGCCAGCAGCTTGGGGTCGGCCTTAGGTGGCTACACCTTC
TRBV7-2	TRBJ2-1	-	many	CASSLEVMWDEQFF	TGTGCCAGCAGCTTAGAAGTTATGTGGGATGAGCAGTTCTTC
TRBV7-2	TRBJ1-1	-	many	CASSSEGSTEAFF	TGTGCCAGCAGCTCCGAGGGGAGCACTGAAGCTTTCTTT
TRBV5-1	TRBJ2-3	-	many	CASSLERDTQYF	TGCGCCAGCAGCCTTGAGAGAGATACGCAGTATTTT
TRBV18	TRBJ2-7	TRBD1	few	CASSPFGTELMKQYF	TGTGCCAGCTCACCCTTCGGGACAGAGCTAATGAAGCAGTACTTC
TRBV7-2	TRBJ2-3	TRBD1	many	CASSPQGAGDTQYF	TGTGCCAGCAGCCCTCAGGGGGCTGGAGATACGCAGTATTTT
TRBV7-9	TRBJ1-2	-	many	CASSLPGLSNYGYTF	TGTGCCAGCAGCTTACCGGGACTTTCTAACTATGGCTACACCTTC
TRBV29-1	TRBJ1-1	TRBD1	many	CSVDPTGGTEAFF	TGCAGCGTTGATCCGACAGGGGGAACTGAAGCTTTCTTT
TRBV18	TRBJ1-6	-	few	CASSQSNNSPLHF	TGTGCCAGCTCACAATCCAATAATTCACCCCTCCACTTT
TRBV5-5	TRBJ1-2	-	many	CASIPTGVNGYTF	TGTGCCAGCATCCCGACAGGAGTTAATGGCTACACCTTC
TRBV3-1	TRBJ2-3	TRBD2	many	CASSQDEASGYTDTQYF	TGTGCCAGCAGCCAAGATGAAGCTAGCGGATACACAGATACGCAGTATTTT
TRBV6-5	TRBJ2-3	-	-	CASSYQCADTQYF	TGTGCCAGCAGTTACCAGTGCGCAGATACGCAGTATTTT
TRBV4-1	TRBJ2-5	-	many	CASSQVPTGQETQYF	TGCGCCAGCAGCCAAGTACCCACAGGACAAGAGACCCAGTACTTC
TRBV2	TRBJ1-3	-	many	CASSDEEESSGNTIYF	TGTGCCAGCAGTGATGAGGAGGAGAGCTCTGGAAACACCATATATTTT
TRBV6-4	TRBJ2-5	TRBD2	many	CASSREYQETQYF	TGTGCCAGCTCGCGGGAGTACCAAGAGACCCAGTACTTC
TRBV4-1	TRBJ2-2	TRBD2	many	CASARAGDEFGELFF	TGCGCCAGCGCTCGAGCGGGAGATGAGTTTGGGGAGCTGTTTTTT
TRBV20-1	TRBJ2-1	-	many	CSARPAPGNEQFF	TGCAGTGCTAGACCGGCCCCTGGGAATGAGCAGTTCTTC
TRBV10-3	TRBJ2-7	-	many	CAISESERTQPYEQYF	TGTGCCATCAGTGAGTCTGAAAGGACACAGCCCTACGAGCAGTACTTC
TRBV5-1	TRBJ2-2	TRBD2	many	CASSLLAGGTGELFF	TGCGCCAGCAGCCTACTAGCGGGAGGCACCGGGGAGCTGTTTTTT
TRBV20-1	TRBJ2-2	TRBD2	many	CSAHQGLAGAGELFF	TGCAGTGCTCACCAGGGACTAGCGGGAGCCGGGGAGCTGTTTTTT
TRBV27	TRBJ2-7	-	many	CASSIGQNYEQYF	TGTGCCAGCAGCATCGGACAGAACTACGAGCAGTACTTC
TRBV12-3/TRBV12-4	TRBJ1-1	-	many	CASSPDTRIGTEAFF	TGTGCCAGCAGCCCGGACACCCGGATTGGCACTGAAGCTTTCTTT
TRBV7-2	TRBJ2-7	-	many	CASSARPRNEQYF	TGTGCCAGCAGCGCGCGACCAAGGAACGAGCAGTACTTC